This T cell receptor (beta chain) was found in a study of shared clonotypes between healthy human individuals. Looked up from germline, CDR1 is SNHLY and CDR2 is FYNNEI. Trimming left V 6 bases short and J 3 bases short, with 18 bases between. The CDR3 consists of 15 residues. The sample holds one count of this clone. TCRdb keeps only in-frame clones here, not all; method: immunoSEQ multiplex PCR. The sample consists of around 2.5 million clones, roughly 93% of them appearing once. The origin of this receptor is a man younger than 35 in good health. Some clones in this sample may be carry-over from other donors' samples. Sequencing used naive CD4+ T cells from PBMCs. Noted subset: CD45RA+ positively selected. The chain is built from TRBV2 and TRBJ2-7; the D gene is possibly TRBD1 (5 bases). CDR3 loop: CASSLRAGISYEQYF. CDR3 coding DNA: TGTGCCAGCAGCCTCAGGGCTGGTATTAGCTACGAGCAGTACTTC.